This T cell receptor (beta chain) derives from a study of shared clonotypes between healthy human individuals. Study-level information: The cohort had two women and a few men, ages 18 to 49.

Deep-level assay runs were performed. Measured with immunoSEQ multiplex PCR; TCRdb has only the in-frame clones, and not every one. The sample consists of about 2.2 million clones, about 94% of them appearing once. Germline-derived CDR1 and CDR2 are SGHAT and FQNNGV. The CDR3 sequence is 17 residues long. J lost 1 base, V lost 5 bases, and 9 bases had no gene match. Naive CD8 populations comprised CD45RO-negative cells positively selected for CCR7, excluding terminally differentiated effector memory CD45RA+ cells. Sequencing was performed on naive CD8+ T cells from PBMCs. This sequence originates from a man aged 18 to 30 in good health. Some clones in this sample may be carry-over from other donors' samples. The chain combines TRBV11-2 with TRBJ2-5, with 11 nucleotides matching TRBD1. Written as DNA, the CDR3 is TGTGCCAGCAGCCTCATAAAAGGGACAGGGGGCCAAGAGACCCAGTACTTC. It encodes CASSLIKGTGGQETQYF.